What follows describes a single TCR beta chain. Antigen: not known. Regarding time point: newly diagnosed GD, antithyroid drugs for less than 3 months. RNA from PBMCs was the source of the TCR library. This specimen comes from a study of regulatory T cells in long-lasting Graves disease. The overall study: Antithyroid drug use was under 3 months in newly diagnosed Graves' patients. Study-wide points: Thyroid tissue went unstudied; only peripheral blood was examined. Persistent disease favored TRBV28, TRBJ1-2 and TRBJ2-5.

The length of the CDR3 is 12 residues. Per germline, CDR1 SGHAT and CDR2 FQNNGV. V lost 4 bases and J lost 7; bases outside the gene matches: 3. To make TCR beta libraries, researchers used iRepertoire HTBI primers and Arm-PCR of CDR3 regions. Via MiXCR, TCRdb re-called the multiplex PCR reads, giving one row per CDR3 protein. The sample includes fewer than 450,000 distinct CDR3 sequences, over 12% seen only once; the top ten take approximately 7.8%. The same data also contributed to another study, on T cells in Graves' hyperthyroidism and ophthalmopathy. That source adds: Stability of Graves' hyperthyroidism was defined as absent ophthalmopathy progression within 18 months.

This material consisted of peripheral blood mononuclear cells (PBMCs), taken at new diagnosis, from a patient treated with antithyroid drugs. The V and J genes are TRBV11-2 and TRBJ2-7; TRBD2 matches at 8 bases. The receptor's source is a woman aged 40 to 50 with Graves disease. This chain's CDR3 is CASSSQRGEQYF. CDR3 coding DNA: TGTGCCAGCAGCTCACAGCGGGGGGAGCAGTACTTC.